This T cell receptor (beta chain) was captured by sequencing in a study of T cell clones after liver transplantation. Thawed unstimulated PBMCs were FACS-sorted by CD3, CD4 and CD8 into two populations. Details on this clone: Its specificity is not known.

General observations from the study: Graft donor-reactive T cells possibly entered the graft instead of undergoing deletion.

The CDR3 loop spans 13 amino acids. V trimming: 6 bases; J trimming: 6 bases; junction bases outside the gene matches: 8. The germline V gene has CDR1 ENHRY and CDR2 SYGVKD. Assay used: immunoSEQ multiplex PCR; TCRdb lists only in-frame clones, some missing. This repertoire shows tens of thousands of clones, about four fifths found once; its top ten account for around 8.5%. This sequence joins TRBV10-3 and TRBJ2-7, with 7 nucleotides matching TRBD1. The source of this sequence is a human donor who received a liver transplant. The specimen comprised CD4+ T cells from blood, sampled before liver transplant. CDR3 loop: CAISTGQASEQYF. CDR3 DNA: TGTGCCATCAGCACAGGACAGGCGAGCGAGCAGTACTTC.